Below, 20 T cell receptor beta chains from the same sample are listed, as sequenced in a study of beta chain features in type 1 diabetes. Notes on the study in general: Type 1 diabetes patients had TCRB CDR3s that were shorter (moderately but significantly so) in all four CD4+ subsets.

Sequencing targeted expressed TCRB transcripts, as all isolated RNA had been reverse transcribed. Here immunoSEQ multiplex PCR was the method, and the copy in TCRdb shows in-frame clones only, minus some. Found here are about 160,000 clones, about 9% of them singletons; the top ten hold 0.54%. No antigens are known for them. Sequenced input: central memory CD4+ T cells from blood. Receptors originate from a woman under 30 with type 1 diabetes.

This clone was counted only a few times. This rearrangement joins TRBV4-3 to TRBJ1-1; D might be TRBD1 (5 bases). Deletions cut 1 base from V and 0 bases from J, with 12 bases between. Per the germline V gene, CDR1 is LGHNA and CDR2 is YSLEER. The CDR3 runs 16 residues. In DNA, the CDR3 is TGCGCCAGCAGCCAAGGCGCGGACATCCTGAACACTGAAGCTTTCTTT. It yields the protein CASSQGADILNTEAFF.

The rearrangement joins TRBV7-2 to TRBJ2-3; 12 bases are a match to TRBD2. The CDR3 totals 15 residues. From germline, CDR1 is SGHTA and CDR2 FQGNSA. Trimming at V came to 2 bases and at J to 4 bases, leaving 1 base not matched to a gene. The CDR3 nucleotides are TGTGCCAGCAGCTTACTAGCGGGAGGGCCAGATACGCAGTATTTT. As protein: CASSLLAGGPDTQYF.

This clone appeared a few times. J is TRBJ1-5 and V is TRBV6-6; TRBD1 might be the D (5 bases). The CDR3 loop spans 14 amino acids. Germline values: CDR1 MNHNY, CDR2 SVGAGI (reference sequence). The V end was cut by 7 bases, the J end by 0 bases, with 10 bases between. CDR3: CASIMTDSNQPQHF. The DNA of the CDR3 is TGTGCCAGCATTATGACAGATAGCAATCAGCCCCAGCATTTT.

This clone was seen a handful of times. V usage is TRBV5-1 and J usage is TRBJ1-2; a weak D match, TRBD1 (6 bases). Germline CDR1 SGHRS, CDR2 YFSETQ. The V gene lost 3 bases and the J gene lost 5 bases, with 14 bases spanning the gap. This CDR3 contains 14 residues. The DNA for the CDR3 is TGCGCCAGCAGCTCCGGACAGATCGGGTATGGCTACACCTTC. Its protein is CASSSGQIGYGYTF.

The chain employs TRBV28 and TRBJ2-2; 7 nucleotides match TRBD1. In germline, CDR1 is MDHEN, CDR2 SYDVKM. The CDR3 sequence is 15 residues long. The trim removed 3 bases at V and 4 bases at J, leaving 5 bases unmatched. CDR3 bases: TGTGCCAGCAGTTTGGGCCAGGGGGTCACCGGGGAGCTGTTTTTT. Amino acid sequence: CASSLGQGVTGELFF.

This rearrangement joins TRBV11-2 to TRBJ2-1, with TRBD1 matching 7 bases. CDR1 and CDR2 from the germline V gene are SGHAT and FQNNGV. The CDR3 is 15 residues long. Trimming removed 5 bases from V and 5 bases from J; junction bases left unmatched: 9. As DNA, the CDR3 is TGTGCCAGCAGCCCCCGGGACAGAGTAGACAATGAGCAGTTCTTC. Its translation: CASSPRDRVDNEQFF.

This clone has a handful of counts. The V and J genes are TRBV6-6 and TRBJ2-7; TRBD2 agrees at 11 bases. Trimming cost V 0 bases and J 9 bases; bases outside gene matches: 7. In germline, CDR1 is MNHNY, CDR2 SVGAGI (reference sequence). The CDR3 spans 15 residues. The CDR3 protein is CASSYSLAGVKGQYF. The CDR3 nucleotides read TGTGCCAGCAGTTACTCACTAGCGGGGGTGAAGGGGCAGTACTTC.

This clone has just a few counts. This rearrangement joins TRBV7-6 to TRBJ2-3; D gene uncertain. Trimming took 3 bases from V and 4 from J, leaving 8 bases between them. Germline V gene lookup returns CDR1 SGHVS and CDR2 FNYEAQ. The CDR3 is made up of 13 amino acids. The CDR3 coding sequence is TGTGCCAGCAGCTTTAATGCGGCAGATACGCAGTATTTT. This translates into CASSFNAADTQYF. The full variable domain, its missing parts supplied by reference TRBV7-6 and TRBJ2-3, is GAGVSQSPRYKVTKRGQDVALRCDPISGHVSLYWYRQALGQGPEFLTYFNYEAQQDKSGLPNDRFSAERPEGSISTLTIQRTEQRDSAMYRCASSFNAADTQYFGPGTRLTVL.

This clone was seen only a few times. The chain joins TRBV7-2 to TRBJ2-1; 7 bases are shared with TRBD2. Germline CDR1 SGHTA, CDR2 FQGNSA. This CDR3 region has 13 residues. V lost 5 bases to trimming and J lost 10 bases; unmatched junction nucleotides: 8. The CDR3: CASSPNRAGEQFF. Here the CDR3 DNA reads TGTGCCAGCAGCCCCAACAGAGCGGGGGAGCAGTTCTTC.

This clone came up a few times. The rearrangement joins TRBV9 to TRBJ2-3, with D unclear. In germline, CDR1 is SGDLS, CDR2 YYNGEE. The CDR3 totals 14 residues. Trimming removed 0 bases from V and 2 bases from J, with 7 bases in between. In DNA form, the CDR3 reads TGTGCCAGCAGCGTAGGGCCATTCACAGATACGCAGTATTTT. It yields the protein CASSVGPFTDTQYF.

This clone has a handful of counts. The V and J genes are TRBV16 and TRBJ2-7, with 10 bases lining up with TRBD1. There are 16 residues in the CDR3. The J segment lost 3 bases and the V segment lost 3 bases, leaving 8 bases of the junction unmatched. The germline V gene has CDR1 KGHSY and CDR2 FQNENV. CDR3 DNA sequence: TGTGCCAGCAGCCAGATAGGCCGGGACAGGGGCTACGAGCAGTACTTC. Residues: CASSQIGRDRGYEQYF.

This clone occurred a few times. The chain links TRBV2 to TRBJ1-5; 8 bases are a match to TRBD1. The junction had 6 bases not matched to a gene; V was cut back by 4 bases and J by 7 bases. There are 14 residues in the CDR3. Germline V CDR1 and CDR2: SNHLY, FYNNEI. CDR3 in amino acids: CASSGTGKEQPQHF. In DNA form, the CDR3 reads TGTGCCAGCAGTGGGACAGGGAAGGAACAGCCCCAGCATTTT.

This clone was found a few times. The gene calls are TRBV5-1 and TRBJ2-1, with a tentative D call TRBD2 (6 bases). The CDR3 runs 16 residues. V lost 4 bases and J lost 7, with 21 bases in between. The V gene's germline CDR1 is SGHRS and CDR2 YFSETQ. The CDR3 protein is CASSAQPEGFENEQFF. CDR3 DNA sequence: TGCGCCAGCAGCGCCCAACCGGAGGGCTTCGAGAATGAGCAGTTCTTC.

This clone occurred many times. The J gene is TRBJ2-2, the V gene TRBV14, with unresolved D. There are 14 residues in the CDR3. V dropped 1 base and J dropped 4 bases, with 7 bases sitting between them. Germline CDR1 is SGHDN and CDR2 is FVKESK. The CDR3 coding sequence is TGTGCCAGCAGCCAAGTAATGGCCACCGGGGAGCTGTTTTTT. This codes for CASSQVMATGELFF.

This clone has a handful of counts. The rearrangement links TRBV19 to TRBJ2-2, with 8 bases aligning to TRBD1. The CDR3 length is 15 residues. From germline, CDR1 is LNHDA and CDR2 SQIVND (reference sequence). The V and J ends lost 5 bases and 0 bases, in that order; junction bases with no gene match: 2. The CDR3, as DNA: TGTGCCAGTAGTCTACAGGGGGCGAACACCGGGGAGCTGTTTTTT. Translating gives CASSLQGANTGELFF.

A few counts support this clone. This chain connects TRBV6-6 to TRBJ2-5; D might be TRBD2 (6 bases). Trimming stripped 6 bases from V and 4 bases from J, with 12 bases between. The germline V gene encodes CDR1 MNHNY and CDR2 SVGAGI (reference sequence). The CDR3 has 13 residues. CDR3 region: CASRRGNVETQYF. The CDR3 nucleotides read TGTGCCAGCAGACGCGGGAATGTAGAGACCCAGTACTTC.

This sequence joins TRBV5-1 and TRBJ2-2; the match to TRBD2 covers 12 bases. Germline lookup yields CDR1 SGHRS and CDR2 YFSETQ. The CDR3 loop spans 15 amino acids. V shed 4 bases and J 6 bases; nucleotides not matched to a gene: 4. CDR3 nucleotides: TGCGCCAGCAGCGGCCGGACTAGCGGGGCCGGGGAGCTGTTTTTT. It translates to CASSGRTSGAGELFF.

The chain has TRBV5-1 and TRBJ2-3; D not certain. Germline V gene lookup returns CDR1 SGHRS and CDR2 YFSETQ. This CDR3 has 13 residues. The V gene lost 4 bases and the J gene lost 6 bases, with 12 bases spanning the gap. In nucleotides, the CDR3 is TGCGCCAGCAGCCCCACGCTACCGGATACGCAGTATTTT. It yields the protein CASSPTLPDTQYF.

The chain has TRBV5-1 and TRBJ2-4; TRBD1 agrees at 8 bases. J gave up 1 base and V 4 bases, and 7 bases lay outside the gene matches. CDR1 is SGHRS and CDR2 is YFSETQ in the germline V gene. The CDR3 totals 16 residues. CDR3 sequence (DNA): TGCGCCAGCAGCCGCGACGGGACAGGCGCCAAAAACATTCAGTACTTC. Translating gives CASSRDGTGAKNIQYF.

This clone appeared a few times. CDR3 loop: CASSLRAGAPDEQFF. In DNA, the CDR3 is TGTGCCAGCAGCCTCCGAGCGGGGGCCCCTGATGAGCAGTTCTTC. This chain uses TRBV9 with TRBJ2-1, with 8 bases that match TRBD2. The germline V gene has CDR1 SGDLS and CDR2 YYNGEE. After removal of 4 bases from V and 8 bases from J, the junction contained 11 bases not matched to a gene. This CDR3 region has 15 residues. The full variable domain, its missing parts supplied by reference TRBV9 and TRBJ2-1, is DSGVTQTPKHLITATGQRVTLRCSPRSGDLSVYWYQQSLDQGLQFLIQYYNGEERAKGNILERFSAQQFPDLHSELNLSSLELGDSALYFCASSLRAGAPDEQFFGPGTRLTVL.